The 24 T cell receptor beta chains reported below all come from one sample, sequenced in a study of brain T cells in children with intractable seizures. Indicated time point: blood from clinic visit 5 months post-surgery; TSC patient then seizure free. Sequencing used immunoSEQ multiplex PCR; TCRdb keeps in-frame clones, though not all of them. The sample holds 340,000 or so clones, over 85% seen once. This specimen was peripheral blood, taken roughly 5 months after surgery. These receptors originate from a boy younger than two with tuberous sclerosis and intractable seizures.

The J gene is TRBJ2-3, the V gene TRBV6-5; no clear D. CDR3 length: 12 amino acids. The germline CDR1 and CDR2 sequences are MNHEY and SVGAGI. With 8 bases removed from V and 2 bases from J, the gap between germline ends came to 8 bases. The CDR3, as DNA: TGTGCCAGCTTTCCCGACACAGATACGCAGTATTTT. Translating gives CASFPDTDTQYF.

This rearrangement joins TRBV7-8 to TRBJ2-7; the match to TRBD2 covers 10 bases. The CDR3 is 15 amino acids. V lost 4 bases, J lost 3 bases, and 6 bases stayed unmatched. The germline gives CDR1 SGHVS, CDR2 FQNEAQ. CDR3 sequence: CASSSGTSVFYEQYF. The CDR3 nucleotides are TGTGCCAGCAGCTCCGGGACTAGCGTATTCTACGAGCAGTACTTC.

In this sample, this clone turned up once. The chain has TRBV6-2 or TRBV6-3 and TRBJ2-7, with D perhaps TRBD1 (7 bases). Germline V CDR1 and CDR2: MNHEY, SVGEGT. The CDR3 totals 17 residues. V was pared by 3 bases and J by 5 bases, with 23 bases between. The CDR3 DNA reads as TGTGCCAGCAGTTATCTACAGTCGGGGGACAGTTCGAACGAGCAGTACTTC. It codes for CASSYLQSGDSSNEQYF.

This chain joins TRBV6-5 and TRBJ1-2; no clear D. Germline CDR1 reads MNHEY; CDR2 reads SVGAGI. V gave up 0 bases and J gave up 0 bases, with 11 bases separating them. The length of the CDR3 is 16 residues. Here the CDR3 reads CASSYSLTRANYGYTF. CDR3 sequence (DNA): TGTGCCAGCAGTTACTCTCTTACGCGAGCTAACTATGGCTACACCTTC.

V usage is TRBV5-1 and J usage is TRBJ2-1; 9 bases line up with TRBD1. The CDR3 spans 15 residues. The junction had 5 bases not matched to a gene; V was cut back by 2 bases and J by 5 bases. Looked up from germline, CDR1 is SGHRS and CDR2 is YFSETQ. CDR3 coding DNA: TGCGCCAGCAGCTTAGAGGACAGGGGACACAATGAGCAGTTCTTC. Translating gives CASSLEDRGHNEQFF. The full variable domain, rest sourced from reference TRBV5-1 and TRBJ2-1, is KAGVTQTPRYLIKTRGQQVTLSCSPISGHRSVSWYQQTPGQGLQFLFEYFSETQRNKGNFPGRFSGRQFSNSRSEMNVSTLELGDSALYLCASSLEDRGHNEQFFGPGTRLTVL.

V gene TRBV6-5 combines with J gene TRBJ1-5; TRBD1 matches 7 bases. Germline CDR1 is MNHEY and CDR2 is SVGAGI. Trimming took 6 bases from V and 7 from J; bases not matched to a gene: 9. The CDR3 extends over 14 amino acids. The CDR3, as DNA: TGTGCCAGCAGCCAACAGGGGCTTGGGCAGCCCCAGCATTTT. It translates to CASSQQGLGQPQHF.

The gene calls are TRBV6-5 and TRBJ2-7, with 7 bases lining up with TRBD1. Germline V lookup: CDR1 MNHEY, CDR2 SVGAGI. The junction had 3 bases not matched to a gene; V was cut back by 2 bases and J by 2 bases. The CDR3 is 14 amino acids. The CDR3 reads CASSYDRVPYEQYF. CDR3 DNA: TGTGCCAGCAGTTACGACAGGGTGCCCTACGAGCAGTACTTC.

Notes on this clone: A much larger clone differs by one base, so this may be a read error. The V and J genes are TRBV2 and TRBJ2-7; no clear D. CDR3 size: 11 residues. CDR1 and CDR2 (germline): SNHLY, FYNNEI. The V gene lost 4 bases and the J gene lost 2 bases, with 3 bases spanning the gap. CDR3 nucleotide sequence: TGTGCCAGCAGTGCCCCCTACGAGCAGTACTTC. Translating gives CASSAPYEQYF.

The chain recombines TRBV4-1 with TRBJ2-1; D gene uncertain. This CDR3 comprises 13 residues. Trimming stripped 6 bases from V and 8 bases from J, with 14 bases between. From germline, CDR1 is MGHRA and CDR2 YSYEKL. The CDR3 DNA follows: TGCGCCAGCAGTAGGTGGATCCGGGATGAGCAGTTCTTC. Its protein product is CASSRWIRDEQFF.

The chain is built from TRBV11-3 and TRBJ2-1; no firm D call. The CDR3 extends over 11 amino acids. V lost 0 bases to trimming and J lost 15 bases, with 9 bases between them. Germline V gene sequence: CDR1 SGHNT, CDR2 YENEEA. The CDR3 DNA is TGTGCCAGCAGCTTAGATCGGAACCGGTTCTTC. This encodes CASSLDRNRFF.

V is TRBV7-2 and J is TRBJ1-1; D unclear. The CDR3 extends over 16 amino acids. V lost 4 bases to trimming and J lost 2 bases, with 17 bases between them. Looked up from germline, CDR1 is SGHTA and CDR2 is FQGNSA. The CDR3 loop reads CASSSKIPFLNTEAFF. Here the CDR3 DNA reads TGTGCCAGCAGCTCTAAAATCCCGTTCTTAAACACTGAAGCTTTCTTT.

The rearrangement links TRBV25-1 to TRBJ1-5; 9 nucleotides agree with TRBD1. The CDR3 covers 18 residues. Trimming took 3 bases from V and 7 from J; bases not matched to a gene: 16. CDR1 and CDR2 (germline): MGHDK, SYGVNS. The CDR3 spells CASSEFKPHRGRGQPQHF. The CDR3 region has the DNA TGTGCCAGCAGTGAGTTTAAGCCCCACAGGGGGCGCGGGCAGCCCCAGCATTTT.

The genes are TRBV19 and TRBJ1-2; D unresolved. Germline CDR1 LNHDA, CDR2 SQIVND (reference sequence). Trimming shortened V by 6 bases and J by 8 bases, and 10 bases separated the two germline ends. The CDR3 runs 11 residues. The CDR3 bases are TGTGCCAGTAGGACTTATGGGGGCTACACCTTC. Amino acid sequence: CASRTYGGYTF.

The V and J genes are TRBV7-9 and TRBJ1-2; tentatively, D is TRBD1 (5 bases). The CDR3 is 14 residues long. V was trimmed by 1 base and J by 4 bases, leaving 10 bases between them. Germline values: CDR1 SEHNR, CDR2 FQNEAQ (reference sequence). CDR3 coding DNA: TGTGCCAGCAGCTTAGAAGGGACGTTCTATGGCTACACCTTC. This codes for CASSLEGTFYGYTF.

The J gene is TRBJ2-3, the V gene TRBV7-9; perhaps TRBD1 as D (5 bases). Germline assignment: CDR1 SEHNR and CDR2 FQNEAQ (reference sequence). The CDR3 has 16 amino acids. V gave up 0 bases and J gave up 2 bases, with 12 bases separating them. The CDR3 here is CASSLAQDKITDTQYF. Here the CDR3 DNA reads TGTGCCAGCAGCTTAGCTCAGGACAAGATCACAGATACGCAGTATTTT.

Details on this clone: The same CDR3 also results from other DNA sequences found in this sample. The chain combines TRBV18 with TRBJ2-7, with D unresolved. The germline V gene has CDR1 KGHSH and CDR2 LQKENI. The V and J ends lost 3 bases and 0 bases respectively, with 3 bases between them. The CDR3 totals 12 residues. CDR3 coding DNA: TGTGCCAGCTCACCGGACTCCTACGAGCAGTACTTC. The encoded protein is CASSPDSYEQYF.

The CDR3 DNA reads TGTGCCACCAGTGGATTCGGCCTAGCGGGAGTGGAGACCCAGTACTTC. Its translation is CATSGFGLAGVETQYF. The genes are TRBV24-1 and TRBJ2-5, with 10 nucleotides matching TRBD2. Germline CDR1 is KGHDR and CDR2 is SFDVKD. The CDR3 is 16 residues long. V dropped 5 bases and J dropped 5; count of bases not matched to a gene: 10.

The chain recombines TRBV6-6 with TRBJ1-5; D unclear. The CDR3 has 16 amino acids. Germline assignment: CDR1 MNHNY and CDR2 SVGAGI (reference sequence). The V gene lost 0 bases and the J gene lost 0 bases, with 9 bases spanning the gap. CDR3 region: CASSYSGDYSNQPQHF. CDR3 DNA sequence: TGTGCCAGCAGTTACTCGGGAGATTATAGCAATCAGCCCCAGCATTTT.

CDR3 in DNA: TGCGCCAGCAGTGCCCTGCCGGGGCCAAGCACCGGGGAGCTGTTTTTT. Protein product: CASSALPGPSTGELFF. This chain joins TRBV10-1 and TRBJ2-2; D possibly uses TRBD1 or TRBD2 (5 bases each). Germline CDR1 WNHNN, CDR2 SYGVQD (reference sequence). The CDR3 runs to 16 residues. Trimming left V 4 bases short and J 4 bases short, with 16 bases between.

The chain has TRBV2 and TRBJ1-2; D might be TRBD1 (5 bases). Germline assignment: CDR1 SNHLY and CDR2 FYNNEI. V was pared by 2 bases and J by 4 bases, with 14 bases between. The CDR3 totals 15 residues. The chain's CDR3 is CASSEWVGEAYGYTF. The CDR3 region has the DNA TGTGCCAGCAGTGAATGGGTAGGGGAGGCCTATGGCTACACCTTC.

The rearrangement links TRBV9 to TRBJ1-3; D is uncertain. CDR1 and CDR2 from the germline V gene are SGDLS and YYNGEE. This CDR3 has 15 amino acids. The ends were cut back, 4 bases at V and 0 bases at J, with 11 bases in the middle. The chain's CDR3 is CASSQKGVSGNTIYF. The DNA of the CDR3 is TGTGCCAGCAGCCAAAAGGGAGTCTCTGGAAACACCATATATTTT.

This chain joins TRBV2 and TRBJ2-5; D call uncertain. CDR1 is SNHLY, CDR2 FYNNEI, per germline. The V end was cut by 1 base, the J end by 1 base, with 7 bases between. CDR3 length equals 14 residues. The CDR3 sequence: CASSEDRIQETQYF. CDR3 nucleotides: TGTGCCAGCAGTGAAGACAGAATCCAAGAGACCCAGTACTTC.

CDR3 sequence reads: CASSQDLRGSQMNTEAFF. CDR3 in DNA: TGTGCCAGCAGCCAAGATCTTCGGGGCAGCCAGATGAACACTGAAGCTTTCTTT. This chain links TRBV4-2 with TRBJ1-1; D possibly corresponds to TRBD1 (5 bases). The V end lost 0 bases, the J end lost 0 bases, and 17 bases lay between the germline ends. Germline V gene data show CDR1 as LGHNA and CDR2 as YNFKEQ. The CDR3 is 18 residues long.

The chain employs TRBV6-5 and TRBJ1-1; unclear D gene. Trimming took off 4 bases at V and 8 bases at J, with 11 bases between the two ends. The CDR3 consists of 12 residues. The germline gives CDR1 MNHEY, CDR2 SVGAGI. CDR3 coding DNA: TGTGCCAGCAGTTCCCGGACGGAGGAAGCTTTCTTT. Encoded protein: CASSSRTEEAFF.